Here is one T cell receptor beta chain with its context. As yet, its antigen is unknown. An amount of RNA that ranged from about 0.45 to 1 ug was reverse transcribed with random hexamers. TCRdb redid the calling of the immunoSEQ multiplex PCR reads with MiXCR, one entry per CDR3 protein. The sample lists under 200,000 distinct CDR3 sequences, 95% seen once, with around 0.16% in the top ten. This entry belongs to a study of CD8 T cells in Susac syndrome. Study background: When their blood was taken, the Susac syndrome patients had either not yet had any therapy, were taking corticosteroids, or were taking intravenous immunoglobulin alone. Study-level points and caveats: The relatively small number of individuals in the TCR sequencing and HLA analysis was acknowledged by the study. Peak Susac CD8+ clonal expansion occurred in TEMRA cells and active patients.

It was negative isolation that provided the CD8+ and CD4+ T cells, whereas TEMRA cells were enriched by FACS. CDR3 size: 15 residues. V dropped 6 bases and J dropped 4; count of bases not matched to a gene: 7. J is TRBJ1-3 and V is TRBV12-3 or TRBV12-4; TRBD1 agrees at 9 bases. Sequencing was carried out using CD8+ T cells from PBMCs. This receptor was identified in a human donor with Susac syndrome. The CDR3 region is CASSRTGVEGNTIYF. The CDR3 nucleotides read TGTGCCAGCAGCCGGACAGGGGTTGAAGGAAACACCATATATTTT.